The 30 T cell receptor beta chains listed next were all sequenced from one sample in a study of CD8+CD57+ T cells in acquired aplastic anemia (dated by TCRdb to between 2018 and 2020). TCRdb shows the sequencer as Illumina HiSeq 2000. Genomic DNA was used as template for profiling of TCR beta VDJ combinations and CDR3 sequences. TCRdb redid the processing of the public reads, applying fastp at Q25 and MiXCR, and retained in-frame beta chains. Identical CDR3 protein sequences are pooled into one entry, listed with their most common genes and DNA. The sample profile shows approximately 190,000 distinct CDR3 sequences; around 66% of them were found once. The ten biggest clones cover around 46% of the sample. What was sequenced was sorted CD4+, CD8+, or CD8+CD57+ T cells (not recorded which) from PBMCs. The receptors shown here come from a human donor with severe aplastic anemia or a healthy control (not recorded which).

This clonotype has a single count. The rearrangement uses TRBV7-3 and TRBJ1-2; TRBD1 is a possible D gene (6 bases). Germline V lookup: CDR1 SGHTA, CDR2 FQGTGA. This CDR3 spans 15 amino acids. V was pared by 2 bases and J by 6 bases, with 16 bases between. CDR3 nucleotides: TGTGCCAGCAGCTTAGAAACGCAGGGGTCGGATGGCTACACCTTC. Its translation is CASSLETQGSDGYTF.

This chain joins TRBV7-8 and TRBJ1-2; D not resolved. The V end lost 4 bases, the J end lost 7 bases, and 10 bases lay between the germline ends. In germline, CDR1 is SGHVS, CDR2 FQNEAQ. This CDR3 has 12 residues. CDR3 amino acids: CASSSHQFGYTF. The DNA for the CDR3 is TGTGCCAGCAGCTCACATCAGTTTGGCTACACCTTC. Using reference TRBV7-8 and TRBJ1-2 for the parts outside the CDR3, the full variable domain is GAGVSQSPRYKVAKRGQDVALRCDPISGHVSLFWYQQALGQGPEFLTYFQNEAQLDKSGLPSDRFFAERPEGSVSTLKIQRTQQEDSAVYLCASSSHQFGYTFGSGTRLTVV.

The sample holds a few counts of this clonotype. The CDR3 DNA reads TGTGCCATCGTTATGGGCCCGAACACTGAAGCTTTCTTT. Its protein product is CAIVMGPNTEAFF. The chain is built from TRBV10-3 and TRBJ1-1; D uncertain. This CDR3 is 13 amino acids long. The V end was cut by 8 bases, the J end by 1 base, with 11 bases between. The germline gives CDR1 ENHRY, CDR2 SYGVKD.

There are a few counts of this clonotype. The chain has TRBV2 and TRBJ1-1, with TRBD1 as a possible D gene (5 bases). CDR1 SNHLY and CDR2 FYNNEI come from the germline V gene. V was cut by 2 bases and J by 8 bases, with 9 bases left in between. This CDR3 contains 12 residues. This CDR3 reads CASSESTAEAFF. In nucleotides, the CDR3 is TGTGCCAGCAGTGAATCGACAGCGGAAGCTTTCTTT.

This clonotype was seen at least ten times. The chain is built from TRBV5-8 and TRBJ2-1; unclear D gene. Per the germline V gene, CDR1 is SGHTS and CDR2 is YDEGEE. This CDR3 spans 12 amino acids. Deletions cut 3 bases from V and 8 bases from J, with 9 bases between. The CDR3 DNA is TGTGCCAGCAGCTCCTCAAAGGATGAGCAGTTCTTC. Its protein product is CASSSSKDEQFF.

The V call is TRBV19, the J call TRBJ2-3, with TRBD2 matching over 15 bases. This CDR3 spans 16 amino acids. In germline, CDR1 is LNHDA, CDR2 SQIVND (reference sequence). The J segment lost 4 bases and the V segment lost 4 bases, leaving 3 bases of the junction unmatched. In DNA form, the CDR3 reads TGTGCCAGTAGTAGCGGACTAGCGGGAGGGGCAGATACGCAGTATTTT. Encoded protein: CASSSGLAGGADTQYF.

The CDR3 DNA reads as TGTGCCAGCGGGCAGGGTACGGGTTCGCAGTATTTT. This codes for CASGQGTGSQYF. The chain uses TRBV2 and TRBJ2-3; D is perhaps TRBD1 (5 bases). CDR3 length equals 12 residues. V shed 8 bases and J shed 10 bases, with 16 bases lying between them. CDR1 is SNHLY and CDR2 is FYNNEI in the germline V gene.

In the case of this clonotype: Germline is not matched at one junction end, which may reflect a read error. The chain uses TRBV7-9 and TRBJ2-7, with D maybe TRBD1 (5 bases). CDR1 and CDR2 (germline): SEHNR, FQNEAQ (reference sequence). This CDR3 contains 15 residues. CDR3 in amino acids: CASSQGTGRYYEQYF. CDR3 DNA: TGCGCCAGCAGCCAAGGCACAGGAAGGTACTACGAGCAGTACTTC.

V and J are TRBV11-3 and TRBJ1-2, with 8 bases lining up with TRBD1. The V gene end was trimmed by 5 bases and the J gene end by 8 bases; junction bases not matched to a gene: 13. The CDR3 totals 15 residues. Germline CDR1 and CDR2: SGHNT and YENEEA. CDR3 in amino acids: CASSADREGFGGYTF. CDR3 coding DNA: TGTGCCAGCAGCGCGGACAGGGAAGGATTTGGAGGCTACACCTTC.

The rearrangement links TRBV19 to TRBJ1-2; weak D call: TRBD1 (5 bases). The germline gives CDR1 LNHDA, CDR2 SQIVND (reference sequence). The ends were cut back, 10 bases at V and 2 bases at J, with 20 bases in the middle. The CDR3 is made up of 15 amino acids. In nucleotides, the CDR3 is TGTGCCACCTCCAGGGCGCTGTCCTTCAACTATGGCTACACCTTC. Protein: CATSRALSFNYGYTF. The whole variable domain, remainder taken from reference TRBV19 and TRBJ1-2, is DGGITQSPKYLFRKEGQNVTLSCEQNLNHDAMYWYRQDPGQGLRLIYYSQIVNDFQKGDIAEGYSVSREKKESFPLTVTSAQKNPTAFYLCATSRALSFNYGYTFGSGTRLTVV.

CDR3 DNA sequence: TGCAGCGTTGTTGGGGGACTATGCGAGACCCAGTACTTC. It specifies CSVVGGLCETQYF. The chain employs TRBV29-1 and TRBJ2-5; 7 nucleotides agree with TRBD2. This CDR3 has 13 residues. Germline V gene lookup returns CDR1 SQVTM and CDR2 ANQGSEA. V lost 4 bases, J lost 5 bases, and 7 bases stayed unmatched.

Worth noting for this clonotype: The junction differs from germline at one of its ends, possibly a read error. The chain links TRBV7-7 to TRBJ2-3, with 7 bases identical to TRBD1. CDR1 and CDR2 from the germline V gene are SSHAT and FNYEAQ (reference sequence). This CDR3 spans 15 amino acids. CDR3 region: CASSSTGTHTDTQYF. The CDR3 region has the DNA TGTGCTAGCAGTTCGACAGGGACCCACACAGATACGCAGTATTTT.

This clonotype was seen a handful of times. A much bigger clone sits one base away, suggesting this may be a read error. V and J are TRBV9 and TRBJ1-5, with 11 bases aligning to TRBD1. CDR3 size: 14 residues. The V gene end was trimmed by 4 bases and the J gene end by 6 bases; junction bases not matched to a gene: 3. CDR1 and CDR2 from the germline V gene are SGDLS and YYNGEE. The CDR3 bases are TGTGCCAGCAGCCCCGGGACAGGGGGTCAGCCCCAGCATTTT. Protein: CASSPGTGGQPQHF.

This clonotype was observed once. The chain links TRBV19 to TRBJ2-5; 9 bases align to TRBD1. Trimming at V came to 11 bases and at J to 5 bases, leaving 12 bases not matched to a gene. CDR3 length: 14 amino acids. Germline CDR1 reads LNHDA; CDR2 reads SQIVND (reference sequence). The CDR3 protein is CASGQGLPGETQYF. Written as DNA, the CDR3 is TGTGCCTCGGGACAGGGTCTGCCTGGGGAGACCCAGTACTTC. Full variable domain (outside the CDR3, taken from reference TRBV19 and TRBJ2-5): DGGITQSPKYLFRKEGQNVTLSCEQNLNHDAMYWYRQDPGQGLRLIYYSQIVNDFQKGDIAEGYSVSREKKESFPLTVTSAQKNPTAFYLCASGQGLPGETQYFGPGTRLLVL.

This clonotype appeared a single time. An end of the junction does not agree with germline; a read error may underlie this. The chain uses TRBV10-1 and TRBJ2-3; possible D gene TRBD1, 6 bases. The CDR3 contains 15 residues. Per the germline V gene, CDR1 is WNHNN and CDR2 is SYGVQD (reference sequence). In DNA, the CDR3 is TGCGCCGGCAGTGAGTCAGGGGTGGGCGCAGATACGCAGTATTTT. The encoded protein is CAGSESGVGADTQYF.

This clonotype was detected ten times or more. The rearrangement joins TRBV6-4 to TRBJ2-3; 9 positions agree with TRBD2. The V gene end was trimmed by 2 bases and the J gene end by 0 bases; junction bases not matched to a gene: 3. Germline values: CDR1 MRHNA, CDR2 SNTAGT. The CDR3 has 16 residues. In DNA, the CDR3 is TGTGCCAGCAGTGACGAAGCGGGGGGAAGCACAGATACGCAGTATTTT. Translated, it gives CASSDEAGGSTDTQYF.

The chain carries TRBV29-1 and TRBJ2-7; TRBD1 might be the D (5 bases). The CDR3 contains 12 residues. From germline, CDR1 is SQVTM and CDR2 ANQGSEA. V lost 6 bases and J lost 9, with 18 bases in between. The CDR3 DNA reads TGCAGCGTCTTGGACATTGCCCGTGGGCAGTACTTC. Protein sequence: CSVLDIARGQYF.

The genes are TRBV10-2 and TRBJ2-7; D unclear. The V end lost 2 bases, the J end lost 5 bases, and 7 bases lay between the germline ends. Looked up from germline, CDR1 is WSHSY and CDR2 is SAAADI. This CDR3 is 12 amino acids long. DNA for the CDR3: TGCGCCAGCAGTGAGGCTAGGGACGAGCAGTACTTC. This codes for CASSEARDEQYF.

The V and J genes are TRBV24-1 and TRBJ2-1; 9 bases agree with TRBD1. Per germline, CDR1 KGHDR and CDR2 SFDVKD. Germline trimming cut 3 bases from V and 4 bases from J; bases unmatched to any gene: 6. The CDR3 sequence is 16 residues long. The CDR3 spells CATSDDDRGSYNEQFF. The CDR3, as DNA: TGTGCCACCAGTGATGATGACAGGGGGTCTTACAATGAGCAGTTCTTC.

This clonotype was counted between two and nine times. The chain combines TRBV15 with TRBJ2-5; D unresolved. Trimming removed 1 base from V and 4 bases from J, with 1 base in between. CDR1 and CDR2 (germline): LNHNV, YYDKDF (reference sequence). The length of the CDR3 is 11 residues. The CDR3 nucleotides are TGTGCCACCAGCAGAGGAGAGACCCAGTACTTC. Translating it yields CATSRGETQYF.

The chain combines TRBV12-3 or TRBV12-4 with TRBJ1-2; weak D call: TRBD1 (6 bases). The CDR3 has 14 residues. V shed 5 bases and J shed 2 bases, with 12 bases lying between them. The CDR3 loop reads CASSIYRENYGYTF. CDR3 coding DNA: TGTGCCAGCAGTATCTACAGGGAGAACTATGGCTACACCTTC.

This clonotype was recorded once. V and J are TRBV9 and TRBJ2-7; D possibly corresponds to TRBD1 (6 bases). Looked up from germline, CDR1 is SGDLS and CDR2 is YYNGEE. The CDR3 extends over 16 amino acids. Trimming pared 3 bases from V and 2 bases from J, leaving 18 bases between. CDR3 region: CASSAPLRDTTYEQYF. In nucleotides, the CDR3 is TGTGCCAGCAGCGCGCCCCTCCGGGACACTACCTACGAGCAGTACTTC.

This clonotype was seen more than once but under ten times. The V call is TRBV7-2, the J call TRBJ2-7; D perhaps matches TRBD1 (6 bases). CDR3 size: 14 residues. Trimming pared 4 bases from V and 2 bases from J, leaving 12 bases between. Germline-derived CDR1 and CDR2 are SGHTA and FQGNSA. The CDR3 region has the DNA TGTGCCAGCAGCTCAGAACGGGACACCTACGAGCAGTACTTC. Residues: CASSSERDTYEQYF.

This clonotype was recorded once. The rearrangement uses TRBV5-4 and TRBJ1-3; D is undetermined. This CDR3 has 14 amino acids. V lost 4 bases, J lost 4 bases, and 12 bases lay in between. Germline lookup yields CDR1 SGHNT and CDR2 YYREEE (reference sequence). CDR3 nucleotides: TGTGCCAGCAGCGTAAGAGGAGCGGGAAACACCATATATTTT. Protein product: CASSVRGAGNTIYF.

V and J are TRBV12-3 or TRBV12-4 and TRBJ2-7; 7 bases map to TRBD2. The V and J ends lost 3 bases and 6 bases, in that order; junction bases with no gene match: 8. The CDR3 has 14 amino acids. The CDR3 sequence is CASSFQGGPAEQYF. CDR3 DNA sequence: TGTGCCAGCAGTTTCCAGGGAGGGCCGGCCGAGCAGTACTTC.

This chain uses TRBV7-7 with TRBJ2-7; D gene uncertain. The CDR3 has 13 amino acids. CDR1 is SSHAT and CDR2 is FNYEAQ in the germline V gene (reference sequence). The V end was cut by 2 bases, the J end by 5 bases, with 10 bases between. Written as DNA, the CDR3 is TGTGCCAGCAGCTTAACTATTGCGGACGAGCAGTACTTC. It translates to CASSLTIADEQYF.

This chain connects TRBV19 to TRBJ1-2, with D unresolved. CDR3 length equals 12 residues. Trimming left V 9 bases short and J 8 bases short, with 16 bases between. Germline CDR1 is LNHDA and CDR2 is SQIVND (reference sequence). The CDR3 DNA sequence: TGTGCCAGCAGTTTAAGCGGGAAGGGCTACACCTTC. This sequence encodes CASSLSGKGYTF.

DNA for the CDR3: TGCGCCAGCAGCTTGGGGACAGGGGTCGGTGAAGCTTTCTTT. It yields the protein CASSLGTGVGEAFF. The V gene is TRBV5-1, the J gene TRBJ1-1, with TRBD1 matching 9 bases. The V gene's germline CDR1 is SGHRS and CDR2 YFSETQ. V lost 0 bases, J lost 7 bases, and 4 bases stayed unmatched. This CDR3 is 14 amino acids long.

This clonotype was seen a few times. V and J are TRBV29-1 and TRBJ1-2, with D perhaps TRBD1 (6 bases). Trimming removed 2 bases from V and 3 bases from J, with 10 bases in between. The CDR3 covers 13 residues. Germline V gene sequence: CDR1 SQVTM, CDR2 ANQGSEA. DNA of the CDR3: TGCAGCGTTGAATCGGCAGGGGACTATGGCTACACCTTC. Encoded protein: CSVESAGDYGYTF.

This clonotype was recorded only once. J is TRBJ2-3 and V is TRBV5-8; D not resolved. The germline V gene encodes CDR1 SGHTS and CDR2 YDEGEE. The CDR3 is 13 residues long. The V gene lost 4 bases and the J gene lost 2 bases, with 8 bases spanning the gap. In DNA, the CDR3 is TGTGCCAGCAGCCCGCTACCCACAGATACGCAGTATTTT. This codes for CASSPLPTDTQYF. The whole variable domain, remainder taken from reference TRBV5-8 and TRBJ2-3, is EAGVTQSPTHLIKTRGQQATLRCSPISGHTSVYWYQQALGLGLQFLLWYDEGEERNRGNFPPRFSGRQFPNYSSELNVNALELEDSALYLCASSPLPTDTQYFGPGTRLTVL.